This T cell receptor beta chain is from a study of shared clonotypes between healthy human individuals. Donors were healthy HIV-negative adults without recent acute infections or vaccinations. Germline CDR1 KGHSH, CDR2 LQKENI. The CDR3 has 14 residues. With 2 bases removed from V and 4 bases from J, the gap between germline ends came to 12 bases. Method: immunoSEQ multiplex PCR; TCRdb's copy keeps in-frame clones and lacks some. The data contain 1.5 million to 1.9 million clones, 95% to 99% of them singletons. This chain links TRBV18 with TRBJ2-7; the D gene could be TRBD1 or TRBD2 (5 bases each). Sequencing was performed on naive CD4+ T cells sorted from blood. Subset indicated: CD45RA+ positively selected. The receptor's source is a man in his thirties or forties in good health. This CDR3 reads CASSPSGPWYEQYF. For the CDR3, the DNA is TGTGCCAGCTCACCATCGGGACCCTGGTACGAGCAGTACTTC.